Sequencing of this T cell receptor beta chain was carried out in a study of identical twins. After template switching added a universal primer site, the resulting cDNA carried unique molecular identifiers. TCRdb independently ran MiXCR on the 5' RACE reads; one entry per CDR3 protein. In the table there are roughly 290,000 distinct CDR3 sequences, about 8% of which are singletons. Regarding the study as a whole: Out-of-frame TCR alpha sharing in monozygotic twins exceeded recombination model predictions. Carriage of fewer insertions was seen in abundant cord blood beta clonotypes, whereas memory repertoires showed none.

The CDR3 length is 14 residues. Trimming took 5 bases from V and 4 from J, leaving 14 bases between them. The sample holds many counts of this clonotype. Its antigen is undetermined. These records were also assigned to another study, of yellow fever vaccine responses in identical twins. Turning to that study: Twin vaccine T cell responses reportedly seemed partly convergent, partly personalized.

This receptor was taken from a woman aged 18-29 years in good health. Sample: memory (CD45RO+) T cells sorted from blood. This rearrangement joins TRBV12-3 or TRBV12-4 to TRBJ2-5; D possibly corresponds to TRBD2 (6 bases). In DNA form, the CDR3 reads TGTGCCAGCAGTCCACCCCCCGGGGGAGAGACCCAGTACTTC. As protein: CASSPPPGGETQYF.